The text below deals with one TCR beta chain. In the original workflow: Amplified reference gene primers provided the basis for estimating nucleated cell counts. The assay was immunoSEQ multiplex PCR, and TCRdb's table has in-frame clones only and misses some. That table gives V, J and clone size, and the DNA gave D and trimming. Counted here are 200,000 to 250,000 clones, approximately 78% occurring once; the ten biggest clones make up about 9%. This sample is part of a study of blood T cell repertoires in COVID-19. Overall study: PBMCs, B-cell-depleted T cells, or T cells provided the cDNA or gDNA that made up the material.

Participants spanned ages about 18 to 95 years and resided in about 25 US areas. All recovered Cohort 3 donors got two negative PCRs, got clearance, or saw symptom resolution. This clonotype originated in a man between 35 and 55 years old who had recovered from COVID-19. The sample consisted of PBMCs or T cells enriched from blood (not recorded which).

The CDR3 coding sequence is TGTGCCAGCAGCCTGACCCAGGGGGAAAAACTGTTTTTT. It translates to CASSLTQGEKLFF. The chain carries TRBV3-1 (or the pseudogene TRBV3-2) and TRBJ1-4; D perhaps matches TRBD1 (6 bases). The CDR3 consists of 13 residues. Germline CDR1 reads LGHDT; CDR2 reads YNNKEL (reference sequence). V dropped 4 bases and J dropped 8 bases, with 11 bases sitting between them.